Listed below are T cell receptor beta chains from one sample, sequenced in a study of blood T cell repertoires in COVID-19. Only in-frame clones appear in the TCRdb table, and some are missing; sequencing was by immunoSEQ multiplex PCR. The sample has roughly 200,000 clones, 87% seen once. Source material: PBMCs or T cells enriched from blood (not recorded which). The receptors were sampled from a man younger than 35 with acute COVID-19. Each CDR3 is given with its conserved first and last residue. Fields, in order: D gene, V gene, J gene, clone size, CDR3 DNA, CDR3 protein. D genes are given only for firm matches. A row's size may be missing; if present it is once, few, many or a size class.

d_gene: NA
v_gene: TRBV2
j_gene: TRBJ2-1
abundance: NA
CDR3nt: TGTGCCAGCAGTGCCGACATAAGCTCCTACAATGAGCAGTTCTTC
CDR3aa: CASSADISSYNEQFF

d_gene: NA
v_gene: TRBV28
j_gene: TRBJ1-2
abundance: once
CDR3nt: TGTGCCAGCAGTTTAGATGCGGGGCGATCCAACTATGGCTACACCTTC
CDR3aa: CASSLDAGRSNYGYTF

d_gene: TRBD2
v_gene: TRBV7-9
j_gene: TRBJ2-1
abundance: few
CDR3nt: TGTGCCAGCAGCTACCGACTAGCGGGCGCGATCTCCTACAATGAGCAGTTCTTC
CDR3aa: CASSYRLAGAISYNEQFF

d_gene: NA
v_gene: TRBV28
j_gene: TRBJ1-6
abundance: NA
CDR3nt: TGTGCCAGCAGCCTGCCGAACAGTTCACCCCATTCACCCCTCCACTTT
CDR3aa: CASSLPNSSPHSPLHF

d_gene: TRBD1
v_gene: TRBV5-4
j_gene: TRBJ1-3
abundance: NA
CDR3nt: TGTGCCAGCAGTCATGACAGGGTTCCTGGAAACACCATATATTTT
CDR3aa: CASSHDRVPGNTIYF

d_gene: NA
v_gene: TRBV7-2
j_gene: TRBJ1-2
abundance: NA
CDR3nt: TGTGCCAGCAGCTTAATCTCAGGGGCCAACTATGGCTACACCTTC
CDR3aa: CASSLISGANYGYTF

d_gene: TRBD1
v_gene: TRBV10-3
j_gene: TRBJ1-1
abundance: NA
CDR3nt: TGTGCCACGAAACAGGGGACCGCCAAGAACACTGAAGCTTTCTTT
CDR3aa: CATKQGTAKNTEAFF

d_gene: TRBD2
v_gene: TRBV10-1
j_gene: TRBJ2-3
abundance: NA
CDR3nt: TGCGCCAGCAACGCGGGAGAAGGGGATACGCAGTATTTT
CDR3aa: CASNAGEGDTQYF

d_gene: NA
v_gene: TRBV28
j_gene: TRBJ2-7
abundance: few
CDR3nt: TGTGCCAGCAGTCCACATGATATTTACGAGCAGTACTTC
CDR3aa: CASSPHDIYEQYF

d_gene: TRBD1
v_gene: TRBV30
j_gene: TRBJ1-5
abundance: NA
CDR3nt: TGTGCCTGGAGCGCCGGGACAGGGTACAATCAGCCCCAGCATTTT
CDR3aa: CAWSAGTGYNQPQHF

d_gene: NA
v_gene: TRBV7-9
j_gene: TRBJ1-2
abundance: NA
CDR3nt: TGTGCCAGCAGCTCAGGACAGAGAGATGGCTACACCTTC
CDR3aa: CASSSGQRDGYTF

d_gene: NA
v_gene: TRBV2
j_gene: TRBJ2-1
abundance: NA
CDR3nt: TGTGCCAGCAGTGAAGCGCTCTGGGGGCGAAATAATGAGCAGTTCTTC
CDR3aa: CASSEALWGRNNEQFF

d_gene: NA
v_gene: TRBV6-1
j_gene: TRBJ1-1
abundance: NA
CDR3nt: TGTGCCAGCAGTGAACGGGGGGGGAACACTGAAGCTTTCTTT
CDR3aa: CASSERGGNTEAFF

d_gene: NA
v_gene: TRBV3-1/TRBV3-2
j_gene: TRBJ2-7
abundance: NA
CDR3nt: TGTGCCAGCAGCCAAGATAACAGCTACGAGCAGTACTTC
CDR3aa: CASSQDNSYEQYF

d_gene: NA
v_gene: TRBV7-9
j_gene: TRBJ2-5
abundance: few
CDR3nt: TGTGCCAGCAGCGCACCGGGACTGGGGGAGACCCAGTACTTC
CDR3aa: CASSAPGLGETQYF

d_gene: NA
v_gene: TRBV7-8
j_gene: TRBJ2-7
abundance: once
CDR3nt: TGTGCCAGCACCCTTAGGCGACTAGAGGTTGAGCAGTACTTC
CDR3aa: CASTLRRLEVEQYF

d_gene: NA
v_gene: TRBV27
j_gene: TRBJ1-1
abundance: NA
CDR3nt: TGTGCCAGCAGAAACGAACTCGCGAACACTGAAGCTTTCTTT
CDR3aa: CASRNELANTEAFF

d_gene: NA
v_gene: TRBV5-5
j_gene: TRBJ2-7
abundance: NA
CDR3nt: TGTGCCAGCAGCCCCGTTTTAAACGAGCAGTACTTC
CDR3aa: CASSPVLNEQYF

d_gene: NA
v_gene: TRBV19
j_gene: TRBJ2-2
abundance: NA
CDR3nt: TGTGCCAGTAGCGGGGGCGGGGGAACCGGGGAGCTGTTTTTT
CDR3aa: CASSGGGGTGELFF

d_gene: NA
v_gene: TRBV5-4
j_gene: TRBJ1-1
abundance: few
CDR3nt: TGTGCCAGCGGACGACAGTCGCCGAACACTGAAGCTTTCTTT
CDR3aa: CASGRQSPNTEAFF

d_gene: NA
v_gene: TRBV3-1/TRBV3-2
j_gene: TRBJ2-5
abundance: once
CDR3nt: TGTGCCAGCAGCCGGGACCTCCGGGACTACCAAGAGACCCAGTACTTC
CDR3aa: CASSRDLRDYQETQYF

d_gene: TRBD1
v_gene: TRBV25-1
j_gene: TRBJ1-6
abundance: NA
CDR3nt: TGTGCCAGCAGTGAAGGAGACAGGGGAAATTCACCCCTCCACTTT
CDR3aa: CASSEGDRGNSPLHF

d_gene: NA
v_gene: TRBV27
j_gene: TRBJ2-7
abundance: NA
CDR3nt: TGTGCCAGCAGTTTATCGTTTCGGTCTCAGGGCCGACAAGAGACCTACGAGCAGTACTTC
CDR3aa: CASSLSFRSQGRQETYEQYF

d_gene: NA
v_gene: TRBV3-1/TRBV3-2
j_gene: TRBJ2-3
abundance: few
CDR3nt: TGTGCCAGCAGCCCCCGCATGGACAATCTGTACACAGATACGCAGTATTTT
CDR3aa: CASSPRMDNLYTDTQYF

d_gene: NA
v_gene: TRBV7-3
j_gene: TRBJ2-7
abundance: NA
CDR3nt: TGTGCCAGCTCCGCGGGTGGCGAGCAGTACTTC
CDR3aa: CASSAGGEQYF

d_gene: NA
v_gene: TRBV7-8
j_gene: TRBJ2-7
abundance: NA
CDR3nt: TGTGCCAGCAGCTTAGCGCCGGGACCGGGGGGCGACGAGCAGTACTTC
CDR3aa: CASSLAPGPGGDEQYF

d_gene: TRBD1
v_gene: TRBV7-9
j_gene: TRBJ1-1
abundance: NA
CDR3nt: TGTGCCAGCAGCCCAGGACAGGGTAACACTGAAGCTTTCTTT
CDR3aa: CASSPGQGNTEAFF